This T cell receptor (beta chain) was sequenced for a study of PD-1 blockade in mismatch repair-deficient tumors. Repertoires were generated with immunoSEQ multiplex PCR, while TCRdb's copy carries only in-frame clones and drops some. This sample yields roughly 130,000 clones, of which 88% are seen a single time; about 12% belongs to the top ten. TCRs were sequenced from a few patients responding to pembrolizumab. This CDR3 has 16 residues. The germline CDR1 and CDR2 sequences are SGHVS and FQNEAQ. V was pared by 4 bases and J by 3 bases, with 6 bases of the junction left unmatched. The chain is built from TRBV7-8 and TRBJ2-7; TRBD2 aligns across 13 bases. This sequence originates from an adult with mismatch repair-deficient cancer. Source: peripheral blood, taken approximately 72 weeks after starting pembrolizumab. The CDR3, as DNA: TGTGCCAGCAGCTATCACCGGACTAGCGGGAGCTACGAGCAGTACTTC. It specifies CASSYHRTSGSYEQYF.